The present T cell receptor (beta chain) was sequenced within a study of shared clonotypes between healthy human individuals. Naive CD8 cells comprised CD45RO-negative, CCR7-positively selected cells, excluding terminally differentiated effector memory CD45RA+ cells. The table came from immunoSEQ multiplex PCR; TCRdb's copy has only in-frame clones and leaves some out. The table has roughly 1,800,000 clones, 85% to 95% seen once. The table lists this clone with a count of one. This CDR3 region has 15 residues. The V gene's germline CDR1 is SGHNT and CDR2 YYREEE (reference sequence). The ends lost 2 bases at V and 3 bases at J; junction bases unmatched: 6.

This sequence joins TRBV5-4 and TRBJ2-3, with 7 bases matching TRBD2. Material for sequencing was naive CD8+ T cells sorted from blood. The clonotype comes from a young man in good health. The CDR3 DNA sequence: TGTGCCAGCAGCTTCGGGCGGGAGAGAACAGATACGCAGTATTTT. Its protein product is CASSFGRERTDTQYF.